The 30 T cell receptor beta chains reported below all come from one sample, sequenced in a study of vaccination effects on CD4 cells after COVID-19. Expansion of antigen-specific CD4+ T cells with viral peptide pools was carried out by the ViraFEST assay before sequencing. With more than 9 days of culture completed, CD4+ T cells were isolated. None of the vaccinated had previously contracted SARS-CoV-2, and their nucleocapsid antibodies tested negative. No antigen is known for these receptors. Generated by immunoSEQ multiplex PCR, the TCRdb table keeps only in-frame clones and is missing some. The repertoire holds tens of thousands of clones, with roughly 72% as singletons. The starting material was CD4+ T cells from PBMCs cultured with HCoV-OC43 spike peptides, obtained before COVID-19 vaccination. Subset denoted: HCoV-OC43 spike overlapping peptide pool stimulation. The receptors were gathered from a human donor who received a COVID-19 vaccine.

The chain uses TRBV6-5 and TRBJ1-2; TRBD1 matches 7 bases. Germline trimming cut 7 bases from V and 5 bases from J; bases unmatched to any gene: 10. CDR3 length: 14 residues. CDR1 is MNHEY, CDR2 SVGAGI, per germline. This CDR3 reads CASMRQGGGYGYTF. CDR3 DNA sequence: TGTGCCAGCATGCGACAGGGAGGGGGGTATGGCTACACCTTC.

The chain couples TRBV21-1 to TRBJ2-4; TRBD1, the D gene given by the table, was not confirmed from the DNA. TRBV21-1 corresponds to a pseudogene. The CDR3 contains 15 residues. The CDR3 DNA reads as TGTGCCAGACTGGACAGTAAAAAGGGAAAGGACATTCAGTACTTC. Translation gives CARLDSKKGKDIQYF.

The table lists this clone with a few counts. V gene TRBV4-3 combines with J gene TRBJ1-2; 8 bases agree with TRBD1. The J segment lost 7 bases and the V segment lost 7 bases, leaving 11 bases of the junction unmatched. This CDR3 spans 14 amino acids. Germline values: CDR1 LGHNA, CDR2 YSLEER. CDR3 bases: TGCGCCAGCAATACTCGGACAGGGCCTGGTGGCTACACCTTC. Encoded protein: CASNTRTGPGGYTF.

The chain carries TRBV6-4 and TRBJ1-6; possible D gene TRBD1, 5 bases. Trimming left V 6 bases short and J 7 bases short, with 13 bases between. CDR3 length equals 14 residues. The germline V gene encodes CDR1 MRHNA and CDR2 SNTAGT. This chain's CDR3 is CASRRGTGNSPLHF. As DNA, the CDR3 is TGTGCCAGCAGACGAGGGACGGGCAATTCACCCCTCCACTTT.

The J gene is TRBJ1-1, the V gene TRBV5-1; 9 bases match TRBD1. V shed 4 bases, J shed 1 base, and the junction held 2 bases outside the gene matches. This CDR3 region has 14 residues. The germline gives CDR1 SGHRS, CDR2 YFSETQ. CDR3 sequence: CASSQDRGNTEAFF. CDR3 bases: TGCGCCAGCAGCCAGGACAGGGGGAACACTGAAGCTTTCTTT.

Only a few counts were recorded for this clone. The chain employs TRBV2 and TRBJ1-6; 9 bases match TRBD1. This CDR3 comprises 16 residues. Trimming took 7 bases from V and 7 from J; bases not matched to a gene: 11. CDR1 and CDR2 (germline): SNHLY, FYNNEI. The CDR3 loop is CASNPQGASFNSPLHF. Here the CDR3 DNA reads TGTGCCAGCAACCCACAGGGGGCGTCGTTCAATTCACCCCTCCACTTT.

The CDR3 loop reads CASSLLQPSGNTIYF. The CDR3 DNA sequence: TGTGCCAGCAGTTTACTTCAGCCCTCTGGAAACACCATATATTTT. The V gene is TRBV28, the J gene TRBJ1-3; no reliable D call. CDR1 and CDR2 (germline): MDHEN, SYDVKM. V was shortened by 2 bases and J by 0 bases, with 8 bases between the two germline ends. The length of the CDR3 is 15 residues.

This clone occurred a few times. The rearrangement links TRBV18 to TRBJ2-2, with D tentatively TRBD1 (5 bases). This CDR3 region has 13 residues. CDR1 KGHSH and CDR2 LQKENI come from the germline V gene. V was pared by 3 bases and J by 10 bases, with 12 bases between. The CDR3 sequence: CASSPRTTLELFF. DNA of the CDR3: TGTGCCAGCTCACCGCGGACAACTCTGGAGCTGTTTTTT.

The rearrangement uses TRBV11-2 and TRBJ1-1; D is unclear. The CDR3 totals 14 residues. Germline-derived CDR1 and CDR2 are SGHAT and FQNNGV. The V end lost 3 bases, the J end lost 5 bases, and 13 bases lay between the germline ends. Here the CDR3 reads CASSFPPLETEAFF. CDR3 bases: TGTGCCAGCAGCTTCCCGCCCCTGGAAACTGAAGCTTTCTTT.

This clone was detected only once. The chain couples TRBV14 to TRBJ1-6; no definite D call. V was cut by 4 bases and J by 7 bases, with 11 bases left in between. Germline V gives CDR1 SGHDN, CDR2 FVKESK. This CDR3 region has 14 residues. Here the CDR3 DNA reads TGTGCCAGCAGCCCCCGGGCCGCAAATTCACCCCTCCACTTT. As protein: CASSPRAANSPLHF.

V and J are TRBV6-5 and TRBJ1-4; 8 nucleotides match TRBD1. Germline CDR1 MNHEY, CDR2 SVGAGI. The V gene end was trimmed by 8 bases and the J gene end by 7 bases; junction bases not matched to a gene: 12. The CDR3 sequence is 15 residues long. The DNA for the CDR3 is TGTGCCAGCGATTTGTCAGGGGGCTTGAGTGAAAAACTGTTTTTT. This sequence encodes CASDLSGGLSEKLFF.

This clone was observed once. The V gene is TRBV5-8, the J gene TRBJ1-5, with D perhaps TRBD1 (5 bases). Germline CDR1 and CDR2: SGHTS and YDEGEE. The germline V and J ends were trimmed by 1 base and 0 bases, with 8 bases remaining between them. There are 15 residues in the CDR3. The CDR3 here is CASSLKGFSNQPQHF. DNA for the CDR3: TGTGCCAGCAGCTTGAAGGGGTTTAGCAATCAGCCCCAGCATTTT.

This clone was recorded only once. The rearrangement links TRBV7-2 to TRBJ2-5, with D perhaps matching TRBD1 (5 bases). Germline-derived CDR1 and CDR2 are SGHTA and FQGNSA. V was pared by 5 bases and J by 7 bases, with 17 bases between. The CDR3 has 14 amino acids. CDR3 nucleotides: TGTGCCAGCAGCCCTGACAGACCGGAAGGGACCCAGTACTTC. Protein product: CASSPDRPEGTQYF.

CDR3 sequence reads: CASSLVGYSGNTIYF. The DNA for the CDR3 is TGTGCCAGCAGCTTAGTTGGGTATTCTGGAAACACCATATATTTT. This chain joins TRBV7-2 and TRBJ1-3, with D hard to call. Per the germline V gene, CDR1 is SGHTA and CDR2 is FQGNSA. Trimming took 1 base from V and 1 from J, leaving 8 bases between them. CDR3 length: 15 residues. The full variable domain, with the rest looked up from reference TRBV7-2 and TRBJ1-3, is GAGVSQSPSNKVTEKGKDVELRCDPISGHTALYWYRQSLGQGLEFLIYFQGNSAPDKSGLPSDRFSAERTGGSVSTLTIQRTQQEDSAVYLCASSLVGYSGNTIYFGEGSWLTVV.

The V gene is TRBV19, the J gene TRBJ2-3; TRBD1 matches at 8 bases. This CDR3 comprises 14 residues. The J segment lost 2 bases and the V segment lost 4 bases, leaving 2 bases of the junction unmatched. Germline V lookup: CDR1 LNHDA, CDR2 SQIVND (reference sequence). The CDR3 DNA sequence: TGTGCCAGTAGTAGGACAGGGCACACAGATACGCAGTATTTT. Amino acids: CASSRTGHTDTQYF.

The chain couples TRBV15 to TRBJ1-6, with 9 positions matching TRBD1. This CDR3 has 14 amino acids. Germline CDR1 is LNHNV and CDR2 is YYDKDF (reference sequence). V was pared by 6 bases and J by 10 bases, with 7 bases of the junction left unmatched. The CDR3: CATSRQGDGSPLHF. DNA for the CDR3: TGTGCCACCAGTAGACAGGGGGACGGGTCACCCCTCCACTTT.

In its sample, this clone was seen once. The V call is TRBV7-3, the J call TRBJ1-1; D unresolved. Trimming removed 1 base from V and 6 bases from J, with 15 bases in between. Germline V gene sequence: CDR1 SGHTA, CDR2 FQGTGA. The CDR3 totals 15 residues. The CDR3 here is CASSLNTQAYSEAFF. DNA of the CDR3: TGTGCCAGCAGCTTAAACACTCAGGCTTACTCTGAAGCTTTCTTT.

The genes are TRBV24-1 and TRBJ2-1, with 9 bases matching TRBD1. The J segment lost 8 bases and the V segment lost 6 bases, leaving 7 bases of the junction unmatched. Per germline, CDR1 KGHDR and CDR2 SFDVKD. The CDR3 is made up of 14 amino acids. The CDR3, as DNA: TGTGCCACCAGTACCGGGACAGGGACCTATGAGCAGTTCTTC. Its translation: CATSTGTGTYEQFF.

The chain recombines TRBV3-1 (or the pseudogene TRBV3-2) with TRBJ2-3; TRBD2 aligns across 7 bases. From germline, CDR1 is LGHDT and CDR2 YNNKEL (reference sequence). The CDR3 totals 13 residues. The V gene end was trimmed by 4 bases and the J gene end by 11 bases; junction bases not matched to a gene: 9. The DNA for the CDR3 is TGTGCCAGCAGCCCGCGGACTAGGCAGGGGCAGTATTTT. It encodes CASSPRTRQGQYF.

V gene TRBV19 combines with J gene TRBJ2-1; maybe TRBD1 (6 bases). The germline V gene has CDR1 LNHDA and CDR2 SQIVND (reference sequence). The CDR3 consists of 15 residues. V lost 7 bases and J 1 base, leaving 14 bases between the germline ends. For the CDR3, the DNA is TGTGCCAGTATGAGGGAAAGGGGGTCCTACAATGAGCAGTTCTTC. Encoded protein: CASMRERGSYNEQFF.

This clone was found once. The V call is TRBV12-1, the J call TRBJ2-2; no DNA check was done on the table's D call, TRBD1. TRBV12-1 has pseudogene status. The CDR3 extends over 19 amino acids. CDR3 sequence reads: CASSFASKPDRANTGELFF. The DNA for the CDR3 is TGTGCCAGCAGCTTTGCCTCGAAACCGGACAGGGCGAACACCGGGGAGCTGTTTTTT.

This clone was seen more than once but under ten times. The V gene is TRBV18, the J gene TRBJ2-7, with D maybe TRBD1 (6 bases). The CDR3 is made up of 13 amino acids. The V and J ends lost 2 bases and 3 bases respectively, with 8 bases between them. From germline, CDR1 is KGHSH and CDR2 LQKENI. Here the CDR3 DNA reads TGTGCCAGCTCACCAGGGACATACTACGAGCAGTACGTC. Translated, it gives CASSPGTYYEQYV.

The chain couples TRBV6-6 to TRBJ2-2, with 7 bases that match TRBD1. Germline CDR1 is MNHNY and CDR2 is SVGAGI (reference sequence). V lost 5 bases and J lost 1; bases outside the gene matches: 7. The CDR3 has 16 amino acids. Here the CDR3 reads CASSPGTGVNTGELFF. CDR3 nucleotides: TGTGCCAGCAGTCCTGGTACAGGGGTGAACACCGGGGAGCTGTTTTTT.

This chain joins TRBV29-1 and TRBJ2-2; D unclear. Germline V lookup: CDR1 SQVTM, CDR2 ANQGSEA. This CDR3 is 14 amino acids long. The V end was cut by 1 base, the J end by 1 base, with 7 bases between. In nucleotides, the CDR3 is TGCAGCGTTGAAGCGTCTCTGAACACCGGGGAGCTGTTTTTT. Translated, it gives CSVEASLNTGELFF.

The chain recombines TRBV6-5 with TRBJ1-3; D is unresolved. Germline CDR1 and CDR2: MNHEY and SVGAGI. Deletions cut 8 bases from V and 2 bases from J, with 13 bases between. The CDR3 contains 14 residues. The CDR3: CASRREFTGNTIYF. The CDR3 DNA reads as TGTGCCAGCCGCCGCGAATTTACTGGAAACACCATATATTTT.

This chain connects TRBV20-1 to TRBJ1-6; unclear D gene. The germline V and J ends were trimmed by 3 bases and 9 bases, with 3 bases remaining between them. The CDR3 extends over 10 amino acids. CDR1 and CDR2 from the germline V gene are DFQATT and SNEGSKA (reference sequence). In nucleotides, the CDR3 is TGCAGTGCTAGGGGTTCACCCCTCCACTTT. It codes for CSARGSPLHF.

CDR3 DNA sequence: TGCAGCGCCATGCAAACTAGCGGGGGAACCTCTAGCACAGATACGCAGTATTTT. Its translation: CSAMQTSGGTSSTDTQYF. This chain uses TRBV29-1 with TRBJ2-3, with 11 bases identical to TRBD2. The CDR3 runs to 18 residues. Trimming removed 7 bases from V and 0 bases from J; junction bases left unmatched: 15. CDR1 SQVTM and CDR2 ANQGSEA come from the germline V gene.

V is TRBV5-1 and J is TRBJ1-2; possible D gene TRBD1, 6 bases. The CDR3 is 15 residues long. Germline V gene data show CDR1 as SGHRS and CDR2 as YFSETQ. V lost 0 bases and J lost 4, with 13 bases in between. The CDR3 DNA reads TGCGCCAGCAGCTTGGTTGGGGGGGGCAGCTATGGCTACACCTTC. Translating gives CASSLVGGGSYGYTF.

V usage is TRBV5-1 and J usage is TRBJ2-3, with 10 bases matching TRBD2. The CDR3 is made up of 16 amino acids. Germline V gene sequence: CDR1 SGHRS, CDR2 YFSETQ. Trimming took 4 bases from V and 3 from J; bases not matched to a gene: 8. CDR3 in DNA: TGCGCCAGCAGCCTTCCTAGCGGGGGAATAACAGATACGCAGTATTTT. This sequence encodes CASSLPSGGITDTQYF.

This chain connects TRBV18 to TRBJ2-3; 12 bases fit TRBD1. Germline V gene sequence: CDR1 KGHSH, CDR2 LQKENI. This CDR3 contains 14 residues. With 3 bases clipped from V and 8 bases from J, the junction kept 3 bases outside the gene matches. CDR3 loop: CASSPGTGGRTQYF. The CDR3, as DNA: TGTGCCAGCTCACCCGGGACAGGGGGCCGTACGCAGTATTTT. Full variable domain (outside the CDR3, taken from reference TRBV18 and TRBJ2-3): NAGVMQNPRHLVRRRGQEARLRCSPMKGHSHVYWYRQLPEEGLKFMVYLQKENIIDESGMPKERFSAEFPKEGPSILRIQQVVRGDSAAYFCASSPGTGGRTQYFGPGTRLTVL.